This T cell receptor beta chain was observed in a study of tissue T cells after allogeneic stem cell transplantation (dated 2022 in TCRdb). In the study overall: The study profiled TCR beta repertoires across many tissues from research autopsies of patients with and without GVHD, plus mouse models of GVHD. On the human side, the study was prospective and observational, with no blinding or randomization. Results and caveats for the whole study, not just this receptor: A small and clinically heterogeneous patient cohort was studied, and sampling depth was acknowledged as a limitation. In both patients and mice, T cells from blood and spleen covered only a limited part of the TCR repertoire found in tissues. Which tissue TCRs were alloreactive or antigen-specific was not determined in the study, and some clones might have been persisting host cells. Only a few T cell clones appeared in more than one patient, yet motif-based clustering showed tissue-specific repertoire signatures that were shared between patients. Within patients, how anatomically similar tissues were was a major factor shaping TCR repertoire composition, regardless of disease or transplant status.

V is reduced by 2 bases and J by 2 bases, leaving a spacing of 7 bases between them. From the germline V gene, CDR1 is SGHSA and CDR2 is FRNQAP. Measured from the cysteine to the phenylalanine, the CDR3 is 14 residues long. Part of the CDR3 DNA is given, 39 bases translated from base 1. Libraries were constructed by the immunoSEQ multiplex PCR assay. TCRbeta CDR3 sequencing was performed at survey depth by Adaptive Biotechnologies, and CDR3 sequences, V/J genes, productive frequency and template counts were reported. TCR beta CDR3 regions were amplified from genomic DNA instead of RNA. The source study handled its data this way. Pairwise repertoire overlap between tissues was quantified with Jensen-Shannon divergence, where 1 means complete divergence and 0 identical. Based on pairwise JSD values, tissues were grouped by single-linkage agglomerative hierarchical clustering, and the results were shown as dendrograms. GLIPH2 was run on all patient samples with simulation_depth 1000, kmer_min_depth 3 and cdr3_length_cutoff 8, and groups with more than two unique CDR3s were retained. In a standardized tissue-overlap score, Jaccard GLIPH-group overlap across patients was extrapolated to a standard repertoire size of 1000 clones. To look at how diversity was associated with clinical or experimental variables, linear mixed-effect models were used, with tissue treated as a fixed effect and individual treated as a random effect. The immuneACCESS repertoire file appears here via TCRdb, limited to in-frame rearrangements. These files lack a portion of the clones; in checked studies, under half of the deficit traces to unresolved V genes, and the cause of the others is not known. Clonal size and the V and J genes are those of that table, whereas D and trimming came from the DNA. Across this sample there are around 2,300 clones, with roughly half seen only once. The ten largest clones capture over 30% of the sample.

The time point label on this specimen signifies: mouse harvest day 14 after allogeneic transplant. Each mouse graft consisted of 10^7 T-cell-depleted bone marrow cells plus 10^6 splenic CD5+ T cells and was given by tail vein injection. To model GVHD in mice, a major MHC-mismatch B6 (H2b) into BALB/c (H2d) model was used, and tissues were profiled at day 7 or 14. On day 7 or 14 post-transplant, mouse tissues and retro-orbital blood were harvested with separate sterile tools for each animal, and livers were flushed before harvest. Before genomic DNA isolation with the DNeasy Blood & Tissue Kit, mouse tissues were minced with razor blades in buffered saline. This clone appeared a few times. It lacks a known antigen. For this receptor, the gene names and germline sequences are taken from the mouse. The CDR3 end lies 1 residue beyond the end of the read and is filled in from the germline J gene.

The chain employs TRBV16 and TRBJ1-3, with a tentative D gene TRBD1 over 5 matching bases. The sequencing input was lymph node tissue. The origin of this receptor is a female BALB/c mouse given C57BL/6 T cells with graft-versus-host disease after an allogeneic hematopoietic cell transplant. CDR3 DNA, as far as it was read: TGTGCAAGCAGCTTAATCAGGGCTGGAAATACGCTCTAT. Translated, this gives CASSLIRAGNTLY. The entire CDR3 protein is CASSLIRAGNTLYF.